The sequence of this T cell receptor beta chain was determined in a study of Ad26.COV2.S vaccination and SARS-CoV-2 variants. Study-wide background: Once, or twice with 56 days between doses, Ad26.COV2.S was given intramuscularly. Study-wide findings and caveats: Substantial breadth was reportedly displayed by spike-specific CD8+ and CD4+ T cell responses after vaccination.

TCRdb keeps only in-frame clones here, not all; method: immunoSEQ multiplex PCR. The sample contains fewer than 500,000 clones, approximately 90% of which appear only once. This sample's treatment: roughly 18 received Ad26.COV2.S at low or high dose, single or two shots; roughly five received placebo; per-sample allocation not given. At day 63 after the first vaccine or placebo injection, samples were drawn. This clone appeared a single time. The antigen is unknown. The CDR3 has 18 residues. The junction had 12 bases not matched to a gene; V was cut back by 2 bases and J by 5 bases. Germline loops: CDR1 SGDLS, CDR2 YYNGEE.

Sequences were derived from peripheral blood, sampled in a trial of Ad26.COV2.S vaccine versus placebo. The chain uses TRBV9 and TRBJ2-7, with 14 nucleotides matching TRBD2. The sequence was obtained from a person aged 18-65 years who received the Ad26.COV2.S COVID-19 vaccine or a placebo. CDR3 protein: CASSVSPGLAGEGHEQYF. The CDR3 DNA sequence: TGTGCCAGCAGCGTGTCTCCGGGACTAGCGGGAGAAGGTCACGAGCAGTACTTC.